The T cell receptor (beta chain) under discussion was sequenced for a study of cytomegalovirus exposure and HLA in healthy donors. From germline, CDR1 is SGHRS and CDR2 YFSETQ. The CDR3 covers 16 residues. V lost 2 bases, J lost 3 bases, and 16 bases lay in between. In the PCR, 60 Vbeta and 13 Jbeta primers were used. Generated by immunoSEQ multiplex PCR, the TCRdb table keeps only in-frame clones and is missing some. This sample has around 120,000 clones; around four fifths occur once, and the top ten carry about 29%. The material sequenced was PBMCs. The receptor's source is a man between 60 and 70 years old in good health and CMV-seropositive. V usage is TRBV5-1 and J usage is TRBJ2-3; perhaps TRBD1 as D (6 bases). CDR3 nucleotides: TGCGCCAGCAGCTTAGGTGGGGGCGATGGAACAGATACGCAGTATTTT. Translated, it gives CASSLGGGDGTDTQYF.